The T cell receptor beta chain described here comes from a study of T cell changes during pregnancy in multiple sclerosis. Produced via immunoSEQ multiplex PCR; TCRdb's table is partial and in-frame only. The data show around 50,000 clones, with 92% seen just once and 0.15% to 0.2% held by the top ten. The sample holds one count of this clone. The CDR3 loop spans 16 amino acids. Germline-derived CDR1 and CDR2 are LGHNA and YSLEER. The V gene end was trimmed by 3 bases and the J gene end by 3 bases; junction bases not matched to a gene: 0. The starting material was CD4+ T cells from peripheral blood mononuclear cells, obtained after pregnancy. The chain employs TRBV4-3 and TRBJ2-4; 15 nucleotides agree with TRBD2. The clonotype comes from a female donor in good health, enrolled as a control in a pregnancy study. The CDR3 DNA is TGCGCCAGCAGCCAGGGACTAGCGGGGGGCAAAAACATTCAGTACTTC. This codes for CASSQGLAGGKNIQYF.